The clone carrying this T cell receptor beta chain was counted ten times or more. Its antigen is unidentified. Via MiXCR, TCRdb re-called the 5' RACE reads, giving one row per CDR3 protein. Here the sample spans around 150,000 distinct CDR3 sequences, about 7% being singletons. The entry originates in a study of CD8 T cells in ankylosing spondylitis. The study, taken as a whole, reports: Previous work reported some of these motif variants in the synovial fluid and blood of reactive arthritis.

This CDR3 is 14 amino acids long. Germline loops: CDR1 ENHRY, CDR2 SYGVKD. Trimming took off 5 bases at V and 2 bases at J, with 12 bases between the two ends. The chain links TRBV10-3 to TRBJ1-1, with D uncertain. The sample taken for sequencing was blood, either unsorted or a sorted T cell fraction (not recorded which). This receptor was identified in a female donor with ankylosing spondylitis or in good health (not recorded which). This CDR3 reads CAISPEGGNTEAFF. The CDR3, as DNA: TGTGCCATCAGTCCGGAGGGAGGAAACACTGAAGCTTTCTTT.